These T cell receptor beta chains were read from a single sample in a study of T cell repertoires in cytomegalovirus infection. Antigens for these TCRs are unknown. Via MiXCR, TCRdb re-called the reads, giving one row per CDR3 protein. The table has about 770,000 distinct CDR3 sequences, 25% to 35% seen once. The sample here was cultured CD8+ T cells from PBMCs, taken from culture after CMV antigen stimulation. Every receptor here comes from a human donor in good health (CMV status not recorded). Some clones in this sample may be carry-over from other donors' samples. CDR3s include the opening cysteine and the closing phenylalanine or tryptophan. D genes are given only for firm matches. Size values are once, few and many counts, or a class for expanded clones, and some rows have none.

cdr3_nt: TGTGCCAGCAGTTTGGCATTCCAAGAGACCCAGTACTTC; cdr3_aa: CASSLAFQETQYF; v_call: TRBV27; clone_size: few; d_call: -; j_call: TRBJ2-5
cdr3_nt: TGTGCCAGCAGCCCCTGGCGTCTGGACGGGGCCAACGTCCTGACTTTC; cdr3_aa: CASSPWRLDGANVLTF; v_call: TRBV11-2; clone_size: -; d_call: -; j_call: TRBJ2-6
cdr3_nt: TGTGCCAGCAGTTTCTCGAGAGGGTTCAGGCAGCCCCAGCATTTT; cdr3_aa: CASSFSRGFRQPQHF; v_call: TRBV27; clone_size: -; d_call: -; j_call: TRBJ1-5
cdr3_nt: TGTGCCAGCAGTCCCCAGACAGGGTATGGCTACACCTTC; cdr3_aa: CASSPQTGYGYTF; v_call: TRBV27; clone_size: -; d_call: TRBD1; j_call: TRBJ1-2
cdr3_nt: TGTGCCAGCAGCTTAGAGGCTAGCGGTCAAGAGACCCAGTACTTC; cdr3_aa: CASSLEASGQETQYF; v_call: TRBV7-2; clone_size: many; d_call: TRBD2; j_call: TRBJ2-5
cdr3_nt: TGCAGCGTTGATATTCAGGGTATCTACAATGAGCAGTTCTTC; cdr3_aa: CSVDIQGIYNEQFF; v_call: TRBV29-1; clone_size: -; d_call: -; j_call: TRBJ2-1
cdr3_nt: TGTGCCAGCAGTTTCCCCCTGGGGCTTGGGGGAGAAAATGAGCAGTTCTTC; cdr3_aa: CASSFPLGLGGENEQFF; v_call: TRBV6-5; clone_size: few; d_call: -; j_call: TRBJ2-1
cdr3_nt: TGCGCCAGCAGCCAAGTACTAGATAGTACCTACGAGCAGTACTTC; cdr3_aa: CASSQVLDSTYEQYF; v_call: TRBV4-1; clone_size: few; d_call: -; j_call: TRBJ2-7
cdr3_nt: TGTGCCAGCAGCCAAGAGTTGGGCAGGGGGCGAGGAGATACGCAGTATTTT; cdr3_aa: CASSQELGRGRGDTQYF; v_call: TRBV14; clone_size: few; d_call: TRBD1; j_call: TRBJ2-3
cdr3_nt: TGTGCCAGTAGCCAGGATGACACTGAAGCTTTCTTT; cdr3_aa: CASSQDDTEAFF; v_call: TRBV19; clone_size: few; d_call: -; j_call: TRBJ1-1
cdr3_nt: TGTGCCACCTCCGGGGGGGGGAATTCACCCCTCCACTTT; cdr3_aa: CATSGGGNSPLHF; v_call: TRBV27; clone_size: -; d_call: -; j_call: TRBJ1-6
cdr3_nt: TGTGCCAGCCGTCGGGGGGCCCTGAACACTGAAGCTTTCTTT; cdr3_aa: CASRRGALNTEAFF; v_call: TRBV9; clone_size: -; d_call: -; j_call: TRBJ1-1
cdr3_nt: TGTGCCAGTAGTTTCCCTAGCGGCGTTAGGGATACGCAGTATTTT; cdr3_aa: CASSFPSGVRDTQYF; v_call: TRBV19; clone_size: few; d_call: TRBD2; j_call: TRBJ2-3
cdr3_nt: TGTGCCAGCAGCTCCGGGTCGAACTGGTGGGGGGAGCTGTTTTTT; cdr3_aa: CASSSGSNWWGELFF; v_call: TRBV7-2; clone_size: -; d_call: -; j_call: TRBJ2-2
cdr3_nt: TGCGCCAGCAGCCAAGTTGGGAGGGACACTGAAGCTTTCTTT; cdr3_aa: CASSQVGRDTEAFF; v_call: TRBV4-1; clone_size: -; d_call: -; j_call: TRBJ1-1
cdr3_nt: TGTGCCAGTAGTATGGGCCCGGGATCCGGCTACACCTTC; cdr3_aa: CASSMGPGSGYTF; v_call: TRBV19; clone_size: few; d_call: -; j_call: TRBJ1-2
cdr3_nt: TGTGCCAGCAGCTTAGCGCGGGGCGGCTGGGGGAACACTGAAGCTTTCTTT; cdr3_aa: CASSLARGGWGNTEAFF; v_call: TRBV7-2; clone_size: -; d_call: -; j_call: TRBJ1-1
cdr3_nt: TGTGCCACCAGTGATTTGGTAGGGAGGAACACTGAAGCTTTCTTT; cdr3_aa: CATSDLVGRNTEAFF; v_call: TRBV24-1; clone_size: -; d_call: -; j_call: TRBJ1-1
cdr3_nt: TGTGCCAGTACGGGGGGGTTTGAGAGGAATGAGCAGTTCTTC; cdr3_aa: CASTGGFERNEQFF; v_call: TRBV6-5; clone_size: few; d_call: TRBD2; j_call: TRBJ2-1
cdr3_nt: TGTGCCAGCAGTGAGTGGGACGGGGGGGCCATTTACAATGAGCAGTTCTTC; cdr3_aa: CASSEWDGGAIYNEQFF; v_call: TRBV6-1; clone_size: few; d_call: TRBD2; j_call: TRBJ2-1
cdr3_nt: TGTGCCAGCAGCTTTAACCATTGGGAATACACTGAAGCTTTCTTT; cdr3_aa: CASSFNHWEYTEAFF; v_call: TRBV7-2; clone_size: many; d_call: -; j_call: TRBJ1-1
cdr3_nt: TGTGCCAGCAGTGACCCTAATAAATCCGGGACAGAGGAAGCTTTCTTT; cdr3_aa: CASSDPNKSGTEEAFF; v_call: TRBV6-6; clone_size: -; d_call: TRBD1; j_call: TRBJ1-1
cdr3_nt: TGCGCCAGCAGCCAGGACAGGAGCAATCAGCCCCAGCATTTT; cdr3_aa: CASSQDRSNQPQHF; v_call: TRBV4-1; clone_size: -; d_call: TRBD1; j_call: TRBJ1-5
cdr3_nt: TGCGCCAGCAGCCAGCCAACTAGCGGGGGGGCCAACACCGGGGAGCTGTTTTTT; cdr3_aa: CASSQPTSGGANTGELFF; v_call: TRBV4-3; clone_size: -; d_call: TRBD2; j_call: TRBJ2-2